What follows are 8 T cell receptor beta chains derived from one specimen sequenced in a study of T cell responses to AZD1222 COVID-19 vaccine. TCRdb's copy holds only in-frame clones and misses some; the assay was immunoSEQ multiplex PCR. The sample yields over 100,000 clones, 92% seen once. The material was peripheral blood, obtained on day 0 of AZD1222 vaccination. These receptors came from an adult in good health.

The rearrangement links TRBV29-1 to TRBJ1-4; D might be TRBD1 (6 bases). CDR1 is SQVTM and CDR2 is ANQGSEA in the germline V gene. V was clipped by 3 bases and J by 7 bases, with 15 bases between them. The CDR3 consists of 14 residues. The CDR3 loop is CSVDGSGVGEKLFF. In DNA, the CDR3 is TGCAGCGTTGACGGTTCAGGGGTGGGTGAAAAACTGTTTTTT.

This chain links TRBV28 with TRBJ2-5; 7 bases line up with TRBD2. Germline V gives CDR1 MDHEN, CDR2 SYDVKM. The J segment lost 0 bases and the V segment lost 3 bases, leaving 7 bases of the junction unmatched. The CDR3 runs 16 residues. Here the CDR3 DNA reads TGTGCCAGCAGTTTCCAGACTAGCTCTTACCAAGAGACCCAGTACTTC. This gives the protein CASSFQTSSYQETQYF. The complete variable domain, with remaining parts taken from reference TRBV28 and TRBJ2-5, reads DVKVTQSSRYLVKRTGEKVFLECVQDMDHENMFWYRQDPGLGLRLIYFSYDVKMKEKGDIPEGYSVSREKKERFSLILESASTNQTSMYLCASSFQTSSYQETQYFGPGTRLLVL.

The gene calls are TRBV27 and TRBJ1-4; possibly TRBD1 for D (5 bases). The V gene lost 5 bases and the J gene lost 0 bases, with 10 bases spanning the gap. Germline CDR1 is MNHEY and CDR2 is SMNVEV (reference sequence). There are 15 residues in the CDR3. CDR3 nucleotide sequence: TGTGCCAGCAGTACATGGGGGGCAACTAATGAAAAACTGTTTTTT. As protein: CASSTWGATNEKLFF.

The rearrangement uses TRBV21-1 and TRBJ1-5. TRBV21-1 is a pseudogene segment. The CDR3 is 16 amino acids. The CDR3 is CASSKALRGANQPQHF. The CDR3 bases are TGTGCCAGCAGCAAAGCGCTGAGAGGGGCGAATCAGCCCCAGCATTTT.

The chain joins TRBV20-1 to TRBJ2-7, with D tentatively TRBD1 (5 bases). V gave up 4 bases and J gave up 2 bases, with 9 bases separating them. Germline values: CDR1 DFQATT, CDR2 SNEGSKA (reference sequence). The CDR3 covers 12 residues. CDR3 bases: TGCAGTGCTACTGACAGTACCTACGAGCAGTACTTC. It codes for CSATDSTYEQYF.

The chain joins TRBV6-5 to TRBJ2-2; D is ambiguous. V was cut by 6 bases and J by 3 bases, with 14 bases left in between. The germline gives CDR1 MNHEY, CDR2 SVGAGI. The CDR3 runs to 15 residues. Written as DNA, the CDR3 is TGTGCCAGCAGCAGACGGCAAACAGACACCGGGGAGCTGTTTTTT. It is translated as CASSRRQTDTGELFF.

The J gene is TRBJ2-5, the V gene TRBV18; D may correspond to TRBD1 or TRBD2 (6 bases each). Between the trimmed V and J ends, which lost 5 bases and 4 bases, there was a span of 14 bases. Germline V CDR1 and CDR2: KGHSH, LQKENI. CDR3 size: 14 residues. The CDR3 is CASSADGGGETQYF. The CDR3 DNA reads TGTGCCAGCTCAGCGGACGGGGGCGGAGAGACCCAGTACTTC.

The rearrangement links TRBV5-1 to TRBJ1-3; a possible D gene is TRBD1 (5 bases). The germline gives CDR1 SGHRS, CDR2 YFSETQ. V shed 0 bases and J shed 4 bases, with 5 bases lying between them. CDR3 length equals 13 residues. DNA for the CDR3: TGCGCCAGCAGCTTGGGACAGGGAAACACCATATATTTT. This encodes CASSLGQGNTIYF.